This TCR beta chain was recorded in a study of vaccination effects on CD4 cells after COVID-19 (dated by TCRdb to 2022 to 2024). Study-wide context: Post-vaccine samples across the study were collected a median of 72 days after the second dose, with a range of 14 to 241. Altogether, approximately 10 COVID-19 convalescent patients and several SARS-CoV-2-naive healthy vaccine recipients made up the full study. Cultures from other donors in the study were sequenced using the Oncomine TCR Beta short-read assay on an Illumina iSeq 100. SARS-CoV-2 spike-specific CD4+ TCR repertoires were compared before and after mRNA vaccination in COVID-19 convalescent patients and in infection-naive vaccine recipients. The paper's findings and limits, for the study overall: In healthy vaccine recipients, vaccine-induced clones were almost all SARS-CoV-2 mono-reactive, with only 1 of 255 cross-reactive with common cold coronaviruses. The study was limited by a small number of convalescent patients and lacked early post-infection timepoints. At late post-vaccination timepoints, both infection-induced and vaccine-induced clones showed marked clonal contraction, consistent with waning T cell responses.

Taken from the germline V gene, the CDR1 and CDR2 loops are SGHTA and FQGNSA. At the junction V is shortened by 2 bases and J by 7 bases, with 6 bases in between. The CDR3 runs 11 residues from the cysteine to the valine. Only the CDR3 portion is preserved as DNA: 33 bases, with reading frame beginning at the first base. In the ViraFEST assay, PBMC were stimulated with viral peptide pools, and TCR sequencing was then used to find antigen-specific CD4+ T cell clonotypes based on their expansion. After 10 days of culture, CD4+ T cells were isolated with the EasySep CD4+ T cell isolation kit. Participants received two doses of either the BNT162b2 or the mRNA-1273 mRNA SARS-CoV-2 vaccine. The absence of prior SARS-CoV-2 infection in healthy vaccine recipients was confirmed by negative nucleocapsid antibodies before and after vaccination. Roughly 2 million PBMC per well were cultured in IMDM with around 5.3% human AB serum, 10 IU/ml IL-2 and gentamicin, plus 10 ug/ml peptides. Half of the culture medium was replaced with fresh IL-2-containing medium on days 3 and 7. Each peptide stimulation condition was cultured in triplicate wells unless otherwise noted. PBMC were separated from whole blood using Ficoll-Paque Plus gradient centrifugation and were then either cryopreserved at -140C or used fresh. Overlapping peptide pools spanned the spike proteins of SARS-CoV-2 and the common cold coronaviruses HCoV-NL63, HCoV-OC43 and HCoV-229E. The QIAamp micro DNA kit was used to extract genomic DNA from the cultured CD4+ T cells.

This clone was counted once. The clone's antigen remains unknown. Base qualities are not recorded, but no much larger clone differs from it by a single base. Libraries were made using the immunoSEQ multiplex PCR assay. DNA from the CD4+ T cells that had been cultured and isolated underwent TCR beta CDR3 sequencing. The source study handled its data this way. Non-productive TCR sequences were removed, reads were trimmed to the CDR3 region, and CDR3s of at least 7 amino acids were retained. Antigen-specific clonotypes were identified with the MANAFEST web app by comparing expansion in peptide wells against reference cultures. For clones to be considered positive, expansion at FDR<0.05 versus reference and all other wells, an odds ratio above 5, and a frequency above 0.1% in two replicate wells were required. Clonotypes significantly expanded in SARS-CoV-2 spike wells and in at least one common cold coronavirus spike condition were defined as cross-reactive. CDR3 similarity was assessed by Levenshtein distance using the stringdist R package, and unrooted trees were constructed with ape in R 3.6.1. TCRdb re-hosts the immuneACCESS table, in-frame sequences only. Its copies lack some clones; in the studies checked, an unresolved V gene accounts for under half of them, and the cause for the rest is not known. The DNA gave D and trimming, while V, J and clone size come from that table. The table for this sample lists some 70,000 clones; approximately 82% of them were counted only once. The ten biggest clones cover 1.2% of the sample.

The receptor was isolated from a human donor who received a COVID-19 vaccine. The chain joins TRBV7-2 to TRBJ2-7, with the D segment identity uncertain. The sample in question was CD4+ T cells from PBMCs cultured with HCoV-229E spike peptides, obtained after COVID-19 vaccination. Read against the paper, the sample's cell subset or site label means: HCoV-229E spike overlapping peptide pool stimulation. The DNA reads as follows: TGTGCCAGCAGCTTACGTGGGGAGCAGTACGTC. It specifies CASSLRGEQYV.